This T cell receptor (beta chain) was obtained from a study of cytomegalovirus exposure and HLA in healthy donors. General study results and limits: Specific recognition of CMV antigens was confirmed in vitro for a few chains (all CMV-associated).

The CDR3 contains 15 residues. Trimming removed 4 bases from V and 2 bases from J, with 12 bases in between. From germline, CDR1 is SGHDT and CDR2 YYEEEE. Note on this clone: What it binds is unknown.

Measured with immunoSEQ multiplex PCR; TCRdb has only the in-frame clones, and not every one. The table has about 220,000 clones, 75% to 95% seen once; the top ten hold around 1.1%. The rearrangement uses TRBV5-6 and TRBJ1-4, with D perhaps TRBD1 (5 bases). The clonotype originates from a woman aged 18-35 years in good health and CMV-seronegative. The sample taken for sequencing was PBMCs. The CDR3 coding sequence is TGTGCCAGCAGCAGGCGACAGTGGACTAATGAAAAACTGTTTTTT. Translated: CASSRRQWTNEKLFF.